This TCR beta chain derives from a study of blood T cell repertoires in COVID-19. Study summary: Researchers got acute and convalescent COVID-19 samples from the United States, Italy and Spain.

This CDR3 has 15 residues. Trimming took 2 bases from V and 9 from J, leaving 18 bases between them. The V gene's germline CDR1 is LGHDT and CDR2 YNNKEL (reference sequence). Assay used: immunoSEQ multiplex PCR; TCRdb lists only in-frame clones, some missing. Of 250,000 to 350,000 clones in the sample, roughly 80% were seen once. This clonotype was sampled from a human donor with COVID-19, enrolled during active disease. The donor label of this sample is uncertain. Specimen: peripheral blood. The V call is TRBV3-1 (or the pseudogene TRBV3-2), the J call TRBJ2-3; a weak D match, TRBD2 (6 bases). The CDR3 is CASSQYGSWGGTQYF. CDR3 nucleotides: TGTGCCAGCAGCCAATACGGTTCATGGGGAGGAACGCAGTATTTT.